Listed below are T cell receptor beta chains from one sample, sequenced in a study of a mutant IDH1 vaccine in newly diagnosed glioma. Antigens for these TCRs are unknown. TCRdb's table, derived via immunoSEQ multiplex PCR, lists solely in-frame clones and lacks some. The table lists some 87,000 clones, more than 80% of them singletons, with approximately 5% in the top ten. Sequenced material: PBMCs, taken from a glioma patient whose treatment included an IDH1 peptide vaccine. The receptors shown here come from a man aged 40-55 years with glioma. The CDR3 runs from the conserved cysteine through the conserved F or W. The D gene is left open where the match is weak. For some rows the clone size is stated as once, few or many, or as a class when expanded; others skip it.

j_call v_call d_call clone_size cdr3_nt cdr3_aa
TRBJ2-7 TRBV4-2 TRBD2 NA TGTGCCAGCAGCGTTACTAGCGGATCGTCCTACGAGCAGTACTTC CASSVTSGSSYEQYF
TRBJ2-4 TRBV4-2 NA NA TGTGCCAGCAGCCAAGATCCCAGGGAGAACATTCAGTACTTC CASSQDPRENIQYF
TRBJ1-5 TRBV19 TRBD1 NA TGTGCCAGTAGTATTCCGACAGGGGGCCATCAGCCCCAGCATTTT CASSIPTGGHQPQHF
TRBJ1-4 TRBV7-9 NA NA TGTGCCAGCAGCTTAGTAGGTCCGGGGCGTGAAAAACTGTTTTTT CASSLVGPGREKLFF
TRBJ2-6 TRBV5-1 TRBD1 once TGCGCCAGCAGCTTCCTGACAGGGGAAACTGGGGCCAACGTCCTGACTTTC CASSFLTGETGANVLTF
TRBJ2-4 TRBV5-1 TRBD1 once TGCGCCGGCAGCATAAGCGACAGGGGAAACATTCAGTACTTC CAGSISDRGNIQYF
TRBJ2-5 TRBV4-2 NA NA TGTGCCAGCAGCAACCCACCGGGCGGAGAGACCCAGTACTTC CASSNPPGGETQYF
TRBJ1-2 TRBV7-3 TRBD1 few TGTGCCAGCAGCCCAGGACAGGGAACTTATGGCTACACCTTC CASSPGQGTYGYTF
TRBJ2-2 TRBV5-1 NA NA TGCGCCAGCAGCTTGGGTCCAGCAGGCGGGGAGCTGTTTTTT CASSLGPAGGELFF
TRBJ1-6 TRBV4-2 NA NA TGTGCCAGCAGCCAAGATGGGCAGGGGTGGAATTCACCCCTCCACTTT CASSQDGQGWNSPLHF
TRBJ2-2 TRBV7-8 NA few TGTGCCAGCAGCTACAGGGTTAACACCGGGGAGCTGTTTTTT CASSYRVNTGELFF
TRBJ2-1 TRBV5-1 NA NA TGCGCCAGCAGCTTGGGGCCCTCCTACAATGAGCAGTTCTTC CASSLGPSYNEQFF
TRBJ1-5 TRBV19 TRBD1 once TGTGCCAGTAGAGGCCGGGACAGGGCCGATCAGCCCCAGCATTTT CASRGRDRADQPQHF
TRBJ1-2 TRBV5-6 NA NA TGTGCCAGCAGCGTTGGGGGCGGGACTGGCTGTGGCTACACCTTC CASSVGGGTGCGYTF
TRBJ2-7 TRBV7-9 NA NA TGTGCCAGCAGCACCGACTCCTACGAGCAGTACTTC CASSTDSYEQYF
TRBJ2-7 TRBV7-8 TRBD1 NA TGTGCCAGCGGGTCTGGCCGGACAGGTTCCTACGAGCAGTACTTC CASGSGRTGSYEQYF